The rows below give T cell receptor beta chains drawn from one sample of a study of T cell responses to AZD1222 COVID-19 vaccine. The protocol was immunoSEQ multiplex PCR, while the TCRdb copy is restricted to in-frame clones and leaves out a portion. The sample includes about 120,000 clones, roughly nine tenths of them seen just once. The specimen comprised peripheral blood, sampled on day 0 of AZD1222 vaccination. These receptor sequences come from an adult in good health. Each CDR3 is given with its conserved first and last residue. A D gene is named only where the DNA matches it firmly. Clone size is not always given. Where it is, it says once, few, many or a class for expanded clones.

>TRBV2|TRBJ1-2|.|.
CASIGIYGYTF
TGTGCCAGCATAGGGATCTATGGCTACACCTTC
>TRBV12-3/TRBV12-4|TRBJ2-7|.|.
CASRIGAEQYF
TGTGCCAGCAGGATCGGGGCCGAGCAGTACTTC
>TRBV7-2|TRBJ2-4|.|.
CASSPPAKNIQYF
TGTGCCAGCAGCCCCCCGGCCAAAAACATTCAGTACTTC
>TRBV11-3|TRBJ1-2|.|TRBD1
CASSYGTGKVANYGYTF
TGTGCCAGCAGCTACGGGACAGGGAAGGTAGCTAACTATGGCTACACCTTC
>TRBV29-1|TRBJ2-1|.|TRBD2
CSVESHGGGAIGQFF
TGCAGCGTTGAATCCCACGGCGGGGGGGCTATAGGGCAGTTCTTC
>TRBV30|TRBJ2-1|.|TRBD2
CAWRSPRWGREGRVGEQFF
TGTGCCTGGAGGAGCCCCCGTTGGGGGCGGGAGGGCCGTGTGGGTGAGCAGTTCTTC
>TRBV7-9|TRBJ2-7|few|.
CASSLGDGEQYF
TGTGCCAGCAGCTTAGGGGACGGGGAGCAGTACTTC
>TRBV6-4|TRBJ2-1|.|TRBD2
CASSDMGLASNEQFF
TGTGCCAGCAGTGACATGGGACTAGCATCCAATGAGCAGTTCTTC
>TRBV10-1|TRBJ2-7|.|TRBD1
CASSETGAEQYF
TGCGCCAGCAGTGAGACAGGGGCCGAGCAGTACTTC
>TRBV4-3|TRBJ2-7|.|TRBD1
CASSQTQGANSPSYEQYF
TGCGCCAGCAGCCAAACACAGGGGGCCAATTCACCCTCCTACGAGCAGTACTTC
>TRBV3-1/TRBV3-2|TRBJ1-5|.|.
CASSQAHGFNQPQHF
TGTGCCAGCAGCCAAGCTCATGGCTTTAATCAGCCCCAGCATTTT
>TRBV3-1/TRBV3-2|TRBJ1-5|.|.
CASSQEDQPQHF
TGTGCCAGCAGCCAAGAAGATCAGCCCCAGCATTTT
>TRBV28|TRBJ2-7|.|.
CASSSTGSYEQYF
TGTGCCAGCAGTTCAACAGGGTCCTACGAGCAGTACTTC
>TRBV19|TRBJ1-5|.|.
CASSEGGQPQHF
TGTGCCAGTAGCGAGGGGGGTCAGCCCCAGCATTTT
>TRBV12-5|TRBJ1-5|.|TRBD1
CASGLTPTGFLGNQPQHF
TGTGCTAGTGGTTTGACCCCGACAGGGTTCCTAGGCAATCAGCCCCAGCATTTT
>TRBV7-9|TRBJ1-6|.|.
CASSIPMGREYNSPLHF
TGTGCCAGCAGCATCCCCATGGGGCGGGAATATAATTCACCCCTCCACTTT
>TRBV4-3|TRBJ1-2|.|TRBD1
CASSQADRGYGYTF
TGCGCCAGCAGCCAAGCTGACAGGGGATATGGCTACACCTTC
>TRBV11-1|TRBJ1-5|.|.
CASSLKLEGKGRPQHF
TGTGCCAGCAGCTTAAAGTTAGAGGGGAAGGGAAGACCCCAGCATTTT
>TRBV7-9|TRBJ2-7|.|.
CASSLRTSGEQYF
TGTGCCAGCAGCTTACGGACTTCTGGCGAGCAGTACTTC
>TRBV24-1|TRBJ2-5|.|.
CATSDLGDGAKWETQYF
TGTGCCACCAGTGATTTGGGCGACGGGGCTAAGTGGGAGACCCAGTACTTC
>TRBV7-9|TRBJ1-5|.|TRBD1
CASSQGAGDSNQPQHF
TGTGCCAGCAGCCAGGGGGCGGGGGATAGCAATCAGCCCCAGCATTTT
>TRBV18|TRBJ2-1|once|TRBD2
CASSPPLSGGEEQFF
TGTGCCAGCTCACCTCCCCTCTCCGGGGGGGAAGAGCAGTTCTTC
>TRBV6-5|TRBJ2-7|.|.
CASSSPTPRGHEQYF
TGTGCCAGCAGTTCTCCAACTCCCAGGGGCCACGAGCAGTACTTC
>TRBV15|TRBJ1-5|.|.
CATSGGDSWGNQPQHF
TGTGCCACCAGCGGAGGAGACTCCTGGGGCAATCAGCCCCAGCATTTT
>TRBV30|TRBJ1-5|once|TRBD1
CAWAGTANQPQHF
TGTGCCTGGGCCGGGACAGCCAATCAGCCCCAGCATTTT
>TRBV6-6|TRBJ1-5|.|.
CASSPGGSPQHF
TGTGCCAGCAGTCCCGGAGGTTCGCCCCAGCATTTT
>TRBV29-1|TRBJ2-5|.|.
CSVEGTPKGRETQYF
TGCAGCGTTGAGGGGACTCCTAAGGGAAGAGAGACCCAGTACTTC
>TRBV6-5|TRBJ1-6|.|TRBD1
CASSYGQGLSPLHF
TGTGCCAGCAGTTACGGACAGGGGCTTTCACCCCTCCACTTT
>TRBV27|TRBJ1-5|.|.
CASSLRLRDSNQPQHF
TGTGCCAGCAGTTTAAGACTCAGGGATAGCAATCAGCCCCAGCATTTT
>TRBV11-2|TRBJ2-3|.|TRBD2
CASSGLAGGVDRTDTQYF
TGTGCCAGCAGCGGACTAGCGGGAGGGGTTGATCGCACAGATACGCAGTATTTT
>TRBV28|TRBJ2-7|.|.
CASSLTALVSDEQYF
TGTGCCAGCAGTTTGACCGCGTTGGTTTCCGACGAGCAGTACTTC
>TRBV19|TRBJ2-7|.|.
CASSTRQKLGYEQYF
TGTGCCAGTAGTACCCGACAGAAGCTGGGATACGAGCAGTACTTC
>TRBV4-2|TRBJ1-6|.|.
CASSQAWQSYNSPLHF
TGTGCCAGCAGCCAAGCTTGGCAATCCTATAATTCACCCCTCCACTTT
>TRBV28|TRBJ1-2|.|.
CASRTSGQPYGYTF
TGTGCCAGCAGAACCAGCGGACAGCCCTATGGCTACACCTTC
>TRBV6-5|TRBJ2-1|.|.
CAGGRLEQFF
TGTGCCGGGGGACGGTTGGAGCAGTTCTTC
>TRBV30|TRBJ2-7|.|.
CAWSLGRDYEQYF
TGTGCCTGGTCGTTGGGCAGGGATTACGAGCAGTACTTC
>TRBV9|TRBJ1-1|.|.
CASSVDPRRHNTEAFF
TGTGCCAGCAGCGTAGATCCCCGCAGGCACAACACTGAAGCTTTCTTT
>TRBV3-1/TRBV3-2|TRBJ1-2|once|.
CASSPNTYYGYTF
TGTGCCAGCAGCCCGAACACTTACTATGGCTACACCTTC
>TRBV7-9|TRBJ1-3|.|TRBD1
CASSFVMGQGFFSGNTIYF
TGTGCCAGCAGTTTTGTGATGGGACAGGGTTTTTTCTCTGGAAACACCATATATTTT
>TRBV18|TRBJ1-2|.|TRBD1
CASSPQTGPQGANYGYTF
TGTGCCAGCTCACCACAAACAGGGCCCCAGGGGGCTAACTATGGCTACACCTTC
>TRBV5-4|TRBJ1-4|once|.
CASSWGGADEKLFF
TGTGCCAGCAGCTGGGGGGGCGCCGATGAAAAACTGTTTTTT
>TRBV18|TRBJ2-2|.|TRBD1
CATYEGQGNTGELFF
TGTGCCACCTACGAGGGACAGGGTAATACCGGGGAGCTGTTTTTT
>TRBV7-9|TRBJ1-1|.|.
CASSLGTNTEAFF
TGTGCCAGCAGCTTAGGGACGAACACTGAAGCTTTCTTT
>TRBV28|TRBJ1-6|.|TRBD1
CASSRTGGSGNSPLHF
TGTGCCAGCAGCCGAACAGGGGGCAGTGGGAATTCACCCCTCCACTTT
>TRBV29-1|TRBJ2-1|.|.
CSVEGAGVLNEQFF
TGCAGCGTTGAAGGGGCAGGGGTCCTCAATGAGCAGTTCTTC
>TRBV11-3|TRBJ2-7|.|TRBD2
CASSLTSGTYEQYF
TGTGCCAGCAGCTTGACTAGCGGGACCTACGAGCAGTACTTC
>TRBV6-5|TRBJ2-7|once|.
CASRDFTYEQYF
TGTGCCAGCCGAGACTTTACCTACGAGCAGTACTTC
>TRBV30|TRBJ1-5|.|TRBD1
CAWSRSYPQGGLNQPQHF
TGTGCCTGGAGTCGATCCTATCCCCAGGGGGGACTCAATCAGCCCCAGCATTTT
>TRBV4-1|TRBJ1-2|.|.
CASSQAGLLVGYTF
TGCGCCAGCAGCCAAGCGGGACTCCTGGTTGGATACACCTTC
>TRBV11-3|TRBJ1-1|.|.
CASSSSRSEAFF
TGTGCCAGCAGCTCGTCCCGGTCTGAAGCTTTCTTT
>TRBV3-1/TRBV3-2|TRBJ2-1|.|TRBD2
CASSQVGGGRAANEQFF
TGTGCCAGCAGCCAAGTTGGTGGCGGGAGGGCCGCCAATGAGCAGTTCTTC
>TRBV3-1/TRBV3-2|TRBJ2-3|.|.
CASSPDRTGNTQYF
TGTGCCAGCAGCCCTGACCGGACTGGAAATACGCAGTATTTT
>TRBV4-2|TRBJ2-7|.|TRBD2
CASSQELVSGLEAVTYEQYF
TGTGCCAGCAGCCAAGAGTTAGTGTCGGGACTAGAAGCCGTTACCTACGAGCAGTACTTC
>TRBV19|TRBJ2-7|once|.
CASSPTGFQDEQYF
TGTGCCAGTAGTCCCACAGGATTCCAGGACGAGCAGTACTTC
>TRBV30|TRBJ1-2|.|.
CAWSADSLYGYTF
TGTGCCTGGAGTGCCGACAGCCTTTATGGCTACACCTTC
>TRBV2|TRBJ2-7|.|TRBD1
CASKGQGRTYEQYF
TGTGCCAGCAAGGGACAGGGTCGCACCTACGAGCAGTACTTC
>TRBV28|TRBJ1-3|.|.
CASVEEGPGNTIYF
TGTGCCAGCGTCGAAGAGGGGCCTGGAAACACCATATATTTT
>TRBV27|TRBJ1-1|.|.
CASSLSRYTEAFF
TGTGCCAGCAGTTTATCGCGCTACACTGAAGCTTTCTTT
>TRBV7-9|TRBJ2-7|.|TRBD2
CASSRDSGSSYEQYF
TGTGCCAGCAGCCGAGATAGCGGGAGCTCCTACGAGCAGTACTTC
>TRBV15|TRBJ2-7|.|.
CATSRDRDPAGQYF
TGTGCCACCAGCAGAGATAGGGACCCCGCGGGGCAGTACTTC